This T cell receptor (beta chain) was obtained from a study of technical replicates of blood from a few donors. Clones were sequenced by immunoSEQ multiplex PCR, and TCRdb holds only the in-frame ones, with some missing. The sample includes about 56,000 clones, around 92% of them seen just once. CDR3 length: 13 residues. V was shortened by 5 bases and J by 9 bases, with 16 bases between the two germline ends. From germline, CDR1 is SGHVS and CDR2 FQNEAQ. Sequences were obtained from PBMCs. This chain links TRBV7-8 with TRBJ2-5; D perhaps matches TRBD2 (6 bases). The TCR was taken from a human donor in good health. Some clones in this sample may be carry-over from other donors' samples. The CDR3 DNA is TGTGCCAGCAGCCGTCGGGGGTCGGTGGCCCAGTACTTC. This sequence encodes CASSRRGSVAQYF.